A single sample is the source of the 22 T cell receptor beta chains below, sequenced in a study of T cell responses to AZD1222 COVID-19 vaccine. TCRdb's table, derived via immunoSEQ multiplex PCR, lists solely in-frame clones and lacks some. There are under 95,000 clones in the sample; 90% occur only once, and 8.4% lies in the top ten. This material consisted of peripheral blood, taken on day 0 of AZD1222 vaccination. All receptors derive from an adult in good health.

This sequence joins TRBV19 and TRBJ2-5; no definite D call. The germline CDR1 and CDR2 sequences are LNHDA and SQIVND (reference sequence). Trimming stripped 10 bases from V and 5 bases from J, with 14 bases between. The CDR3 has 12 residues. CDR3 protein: CATSGARETQYF. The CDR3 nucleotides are TGTGCCACCTCTGGAGCCAGGGAGACCCAGTACTTC.

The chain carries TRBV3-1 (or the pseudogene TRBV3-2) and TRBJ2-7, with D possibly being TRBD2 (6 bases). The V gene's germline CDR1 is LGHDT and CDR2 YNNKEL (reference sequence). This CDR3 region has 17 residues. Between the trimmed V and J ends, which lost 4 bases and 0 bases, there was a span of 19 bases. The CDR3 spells CASSLGGRIGASYEQYF. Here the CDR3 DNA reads TGTGCCAGCAGCCTGGGGGGAAGGATCGGGGCCTCCTACGAGCAGTACTTC.

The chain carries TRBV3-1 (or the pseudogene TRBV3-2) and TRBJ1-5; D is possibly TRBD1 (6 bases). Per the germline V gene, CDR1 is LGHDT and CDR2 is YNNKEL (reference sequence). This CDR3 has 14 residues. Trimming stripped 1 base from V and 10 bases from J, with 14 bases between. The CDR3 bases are TGTGCCAGCAGCCAAGGGACAGACTCTTTCCCCCAGCATTTT. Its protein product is CASSQGTDSFPQHF.

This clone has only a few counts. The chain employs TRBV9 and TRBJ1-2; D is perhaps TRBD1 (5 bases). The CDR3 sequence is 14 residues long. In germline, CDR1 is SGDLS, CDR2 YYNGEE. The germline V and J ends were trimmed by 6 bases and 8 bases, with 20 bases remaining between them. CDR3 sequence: CASKSGSGPSGYTF. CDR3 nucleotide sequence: TGTGCCAGCAAATCAGGGAGCGGGCCATCGGGCTACACCTTC.

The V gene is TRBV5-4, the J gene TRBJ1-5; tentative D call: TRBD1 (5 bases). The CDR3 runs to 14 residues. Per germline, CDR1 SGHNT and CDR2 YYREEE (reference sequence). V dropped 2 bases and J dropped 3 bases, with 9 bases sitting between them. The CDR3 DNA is TGTGCCAGCAGCTTATGGGGGACCAATCAGCCCCAGCATTTT. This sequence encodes CASSLWGTNQPQHF.

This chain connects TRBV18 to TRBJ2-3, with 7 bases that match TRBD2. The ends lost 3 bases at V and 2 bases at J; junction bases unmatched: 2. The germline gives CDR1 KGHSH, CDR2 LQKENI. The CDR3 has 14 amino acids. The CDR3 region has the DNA TGTGCCAGCTCACCCAGACTAGCCACAGATACGCAGTATTTT. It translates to CASSPRLATDTQYF.

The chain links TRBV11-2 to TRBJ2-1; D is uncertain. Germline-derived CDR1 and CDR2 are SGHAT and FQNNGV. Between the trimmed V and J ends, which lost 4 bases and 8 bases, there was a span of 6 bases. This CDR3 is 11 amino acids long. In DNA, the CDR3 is TGTGCCAGCAGCTCCCAGTATGAGCAGTTCTTC. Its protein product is CASSSQYEQFF.

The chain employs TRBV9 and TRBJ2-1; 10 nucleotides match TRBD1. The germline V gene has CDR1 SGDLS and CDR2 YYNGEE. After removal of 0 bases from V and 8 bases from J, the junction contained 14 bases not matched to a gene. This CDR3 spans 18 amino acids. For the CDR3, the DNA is TGTGCCAGCAGCGTAGCCCCGCCGGGACAGGGGACGAGGCATGAGCAGTTCTTC. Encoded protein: CASSVAPPGQGTRHEQFF.

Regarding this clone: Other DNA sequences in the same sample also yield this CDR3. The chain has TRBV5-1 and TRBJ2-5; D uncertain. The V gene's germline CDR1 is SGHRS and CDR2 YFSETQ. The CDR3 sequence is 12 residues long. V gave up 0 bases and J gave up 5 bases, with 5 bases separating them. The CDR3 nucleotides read TGCGCCAGCAGCTTGGCCCGGGAGACCCAGTACTTC. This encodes CASSLARETQYF.

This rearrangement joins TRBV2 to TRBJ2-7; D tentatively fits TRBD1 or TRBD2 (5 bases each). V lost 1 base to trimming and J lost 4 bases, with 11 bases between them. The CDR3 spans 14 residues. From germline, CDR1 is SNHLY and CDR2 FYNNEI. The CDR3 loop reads CASSEGTGQYEQYF. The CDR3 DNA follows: TGTGCCAGCAGTGAAGGGACGGGGCAATACGAGCAGTACTTC.

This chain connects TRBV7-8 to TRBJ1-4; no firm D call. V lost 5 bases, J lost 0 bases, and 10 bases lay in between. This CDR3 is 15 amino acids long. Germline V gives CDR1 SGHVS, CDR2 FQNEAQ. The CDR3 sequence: CASSMRGATNEKLFF. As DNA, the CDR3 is TGTGCCAGCAGCATGAGAGGTGCAACTAATGAAAAACTGTTTTTT. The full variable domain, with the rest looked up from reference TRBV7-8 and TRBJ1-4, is GAGVSQSPRYKVAKRGQDVALRCDPISGHVSLFWYQQALGQGPEFLTYFQNEAQLDKSGLPSDRFFAERPEGSVSTLKIQRTQQEDSAVYLCASSMRGATNEKLFFGSGTQLSVL.

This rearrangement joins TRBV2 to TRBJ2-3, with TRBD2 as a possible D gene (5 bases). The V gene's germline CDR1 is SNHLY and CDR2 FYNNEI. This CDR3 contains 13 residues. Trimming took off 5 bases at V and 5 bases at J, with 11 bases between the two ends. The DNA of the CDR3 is TGTGCCAGCAGTAGGCTAGCAATAGATACGCAGTATTTT. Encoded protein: CASSRLAIDTQYF. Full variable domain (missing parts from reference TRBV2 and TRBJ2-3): EPEVTQTPSHQVTQMGQEVILRCVPISNHLYFYWYRQILGQKVEFLVSFYNNEISEKSEIFDDQFSVERPDGSNFTLKIRSTKLEDSAMYFCASSRLAIDTQYFGPGTRLTVL.

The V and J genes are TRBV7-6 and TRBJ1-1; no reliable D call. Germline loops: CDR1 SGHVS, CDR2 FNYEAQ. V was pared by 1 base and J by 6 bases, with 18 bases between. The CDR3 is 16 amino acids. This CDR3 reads CASSLVGPRAYAEAFF. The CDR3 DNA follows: TGTGCCAGCAGCTTAGTCGGCCCACGGGCATACGCTGAAGCTTTCTTT.

The CDR3 protein is CASSVGVNYGYTF. CDR3 coding DNA: TGTGCCAGCAGTGTCGGAGTTAACTATGGCTACACCTTC. The chain joins TRBV25-1 to TRBJ1-2; D gene ambiguous. The CDR3 totals 13 residues. In germline, CDR1 is MGHDK, CDR2 SYGVNS. V was shortened by 4 bases and J by 1 base, with 7 bases between the two germline ends.

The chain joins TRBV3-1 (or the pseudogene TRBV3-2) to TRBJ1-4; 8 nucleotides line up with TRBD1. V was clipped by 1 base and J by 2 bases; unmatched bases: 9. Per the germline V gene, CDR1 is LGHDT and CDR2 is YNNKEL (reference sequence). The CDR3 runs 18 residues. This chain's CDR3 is CASSQVGSGGRTNEKLFF. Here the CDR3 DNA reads TGTGCCAGCAGCCAAGTAGGTTCAGGGGGCAGGACTAATGAAAAACTGTTTTTT.

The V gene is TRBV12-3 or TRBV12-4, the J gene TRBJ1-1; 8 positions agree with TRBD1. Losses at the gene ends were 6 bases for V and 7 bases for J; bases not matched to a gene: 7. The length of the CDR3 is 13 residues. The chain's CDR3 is CASSRQGIGEAFF. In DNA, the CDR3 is TGTGCCAGCAGCCGACAGGGGATAGGTGAAGCTTTCTTT.

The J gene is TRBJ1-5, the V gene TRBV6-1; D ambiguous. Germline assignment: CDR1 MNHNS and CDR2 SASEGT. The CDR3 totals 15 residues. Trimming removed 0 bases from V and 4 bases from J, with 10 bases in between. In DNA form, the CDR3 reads TGTGCCAGCAGTGAAGCAGTGGAGGGAAATCAGCCCCAGCATTTT. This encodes CASSEAVEGNQPQHF.

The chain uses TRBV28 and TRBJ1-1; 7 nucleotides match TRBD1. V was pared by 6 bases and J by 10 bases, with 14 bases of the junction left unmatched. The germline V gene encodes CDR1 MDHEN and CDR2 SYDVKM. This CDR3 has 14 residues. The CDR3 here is CASSRRQGFAAAFF. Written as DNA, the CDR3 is TGTGCCAGCAGCAGGAGACAGGGATTCGCTGCAGCTTTCTTT. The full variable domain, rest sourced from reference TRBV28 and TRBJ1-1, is DVKVTQSSRYLVKRTGEKVFLECVQDMDHENMFWYRQDPGLGLRLIYFSYDVKMKEKGDIPEGYSVSREKKERFSLILESASTNQTSMYLCASSRRQGFAAAFFGQGTRLTVV.

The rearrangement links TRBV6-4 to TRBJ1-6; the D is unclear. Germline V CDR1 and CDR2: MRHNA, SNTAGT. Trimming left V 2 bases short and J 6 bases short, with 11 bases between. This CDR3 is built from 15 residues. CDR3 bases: TGTGCCAGCAGTGACGGGAAAGGAGCTAATTCACCCCTCCACTTT. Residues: CASSDGKGANSPLHF.

In DNA, the CDR3 is TGCGCCAGCAGCTTGGAGGACTACGAGCAGTACTTC. Its protein is CASSLEDYEQYF. The rearrangement uses TRBV5-1 and TRBJ2-7; no firm D call. The length of the CDR3 is 12 residues. Trimming stripped 0 bases from V and 3 bases from J, with 4 bases between. Germline V gene data show CDR1 as SGHRS and CDR2 as YFSETQ.

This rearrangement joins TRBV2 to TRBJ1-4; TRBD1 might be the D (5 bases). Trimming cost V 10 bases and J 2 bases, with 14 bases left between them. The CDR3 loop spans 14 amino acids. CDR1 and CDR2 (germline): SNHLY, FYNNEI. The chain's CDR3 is CATTDSYTNEKLFF. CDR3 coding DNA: TGTGCCACGACCGACAGTTACACTAATGAAAAACTGTTTTTT.

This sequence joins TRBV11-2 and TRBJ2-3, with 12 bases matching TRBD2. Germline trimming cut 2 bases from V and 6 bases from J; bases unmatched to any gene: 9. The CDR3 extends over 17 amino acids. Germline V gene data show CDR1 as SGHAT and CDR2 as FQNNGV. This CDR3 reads CASSLSLLAGGRDTQYF. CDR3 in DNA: TGTGCCAGCAGCTTATCCCTACTAGCGGGGGGTCGGGATACGCAGTATTTT.